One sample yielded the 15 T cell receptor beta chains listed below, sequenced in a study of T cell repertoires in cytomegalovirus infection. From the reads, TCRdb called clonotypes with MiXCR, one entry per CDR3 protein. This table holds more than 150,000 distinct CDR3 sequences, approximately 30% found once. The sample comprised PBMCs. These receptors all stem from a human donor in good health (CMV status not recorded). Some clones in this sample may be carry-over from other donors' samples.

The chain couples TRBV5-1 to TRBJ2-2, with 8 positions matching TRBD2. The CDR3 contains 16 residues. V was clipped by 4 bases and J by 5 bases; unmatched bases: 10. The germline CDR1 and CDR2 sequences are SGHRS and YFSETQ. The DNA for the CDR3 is TGCGCCAGCAGCCCCTCGGTCCCGGGAGGGACCGGGGAGCTGTTTTTT. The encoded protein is CASSPSVPGGTGELFF.

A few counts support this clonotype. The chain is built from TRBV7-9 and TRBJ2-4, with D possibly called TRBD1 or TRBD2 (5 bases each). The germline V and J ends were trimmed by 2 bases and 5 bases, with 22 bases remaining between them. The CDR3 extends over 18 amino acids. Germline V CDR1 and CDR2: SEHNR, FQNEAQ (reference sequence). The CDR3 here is CASSLSNLVPGRQNIQYF. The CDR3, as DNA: TGTGCCAGCAGCTTATCTAATCTAGTTCCGGGACGACAAAACATTCAGTACTTC.

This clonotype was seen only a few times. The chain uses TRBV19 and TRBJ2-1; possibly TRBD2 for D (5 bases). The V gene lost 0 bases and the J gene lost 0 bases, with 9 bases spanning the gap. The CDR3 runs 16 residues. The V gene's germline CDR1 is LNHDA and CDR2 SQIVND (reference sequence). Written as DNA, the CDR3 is TGTGCCAGTAGTATAGACCGGGAAGGCTCCTACAATGAGCAGTTCTTC. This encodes CASSIDREGSYNEQFF.

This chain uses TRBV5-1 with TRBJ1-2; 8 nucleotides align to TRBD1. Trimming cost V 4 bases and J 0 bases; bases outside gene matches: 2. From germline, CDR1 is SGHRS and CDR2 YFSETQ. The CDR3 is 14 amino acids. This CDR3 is CASSATGANYGYTF. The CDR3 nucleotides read TGCGCCAGCAGCGCGACAGGGGCTAACTATGGCTACACCTTC.

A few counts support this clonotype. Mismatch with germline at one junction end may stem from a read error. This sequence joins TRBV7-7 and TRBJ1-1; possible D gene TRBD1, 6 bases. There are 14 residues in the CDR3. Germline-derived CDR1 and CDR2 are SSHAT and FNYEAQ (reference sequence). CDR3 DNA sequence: TGTGCTAGCAGCCCCATCCGTGACAGGTCCGAAGCTTTCTTT. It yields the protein CASSPIRDRSEAFF.

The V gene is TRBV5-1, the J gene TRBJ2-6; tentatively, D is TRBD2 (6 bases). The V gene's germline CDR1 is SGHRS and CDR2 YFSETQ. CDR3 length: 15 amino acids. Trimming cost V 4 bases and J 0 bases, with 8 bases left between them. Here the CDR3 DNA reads TGCGCCAGCAGCGCCGGGAGCTCTGGGGCCAACGTCCTGACTTTC. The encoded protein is CASSAGSSGANVLTF.

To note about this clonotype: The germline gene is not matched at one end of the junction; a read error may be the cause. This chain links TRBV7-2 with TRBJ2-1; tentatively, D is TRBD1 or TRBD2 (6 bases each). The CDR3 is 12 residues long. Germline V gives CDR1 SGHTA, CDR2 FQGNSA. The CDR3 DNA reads TGTGCCAGCAGCTTAGCGGGGGGCCCCTTACTCTTC. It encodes CASSLAGGPLLF.

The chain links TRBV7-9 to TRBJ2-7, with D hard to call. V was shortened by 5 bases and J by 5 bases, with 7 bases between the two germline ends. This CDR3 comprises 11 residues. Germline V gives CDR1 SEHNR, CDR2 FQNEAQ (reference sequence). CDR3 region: CASSRADEQYF. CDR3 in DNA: TGTGCCAGCAGCCGCGCCGACGAGCAGTACTTC.

CDR3 sequence reads: CASSLAAGGPYEQYF. The CDR3 DNA follows: TGCGCCAGCAGCTTGGCCGCAGGGGGCCCCTACGAGCAGTACTTC. The chain joins TRBV5-1 to TRBJ2-7; 8 nucleotides align to TRBD1. Germline V gene data show CDR1 as SGHRS and CDR2 as YFSETQ. Trimming removed 0 bases from V and 2 bases from J; junction bases left unmatched: 4. The CDR3 is made up of 15 amino acids.

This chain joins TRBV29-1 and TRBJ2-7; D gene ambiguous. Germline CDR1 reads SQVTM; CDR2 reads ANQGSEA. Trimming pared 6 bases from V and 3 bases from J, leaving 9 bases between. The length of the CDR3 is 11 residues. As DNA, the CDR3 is TGCAGCGTGTCGTGGGGCTACGAGCAGTACTTC. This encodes CSVSWGYEQYF.

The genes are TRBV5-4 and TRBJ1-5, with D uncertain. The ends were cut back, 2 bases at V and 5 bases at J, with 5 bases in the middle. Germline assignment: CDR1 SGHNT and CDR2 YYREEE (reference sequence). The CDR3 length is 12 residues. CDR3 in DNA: TGTGCCAGCAGCTTTAATGATCAGCCCCAGCATTTT. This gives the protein CASSFNDQPQHF.

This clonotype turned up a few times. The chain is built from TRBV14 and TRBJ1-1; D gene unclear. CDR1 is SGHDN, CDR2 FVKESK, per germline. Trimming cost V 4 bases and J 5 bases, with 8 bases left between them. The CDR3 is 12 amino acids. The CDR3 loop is CASSLRLTEAFF. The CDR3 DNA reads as TGTGCCAGCAGCCTCCGTCTGACTGAAGCTTTCTTT.

The CDR3 region has the DNA TGTGCCAGCAGCTTAAACAGGGATAATTCACCCCTCCACTTT. Translation: CASSLNRDNSPLHF. The J gene is TRBJ1-6, the V gene TRBV11-3, with D tentatively TRBD1 (6 bases). Trimming took 2 bases from V and 5 from J, leaving 7 bases between them. The germline V gene has CDR1 SGHNT and CDR2 YENEEA. The CDR3 runs 14 residues.

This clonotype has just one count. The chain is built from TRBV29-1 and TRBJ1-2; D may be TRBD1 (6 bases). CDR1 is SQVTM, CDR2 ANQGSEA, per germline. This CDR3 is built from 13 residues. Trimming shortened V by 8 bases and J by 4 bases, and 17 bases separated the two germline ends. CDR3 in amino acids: CSSLGGGPYGYTF. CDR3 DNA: TGCAGCTCCCTAGGCGGGGGCCCCTATGGCTACACCTTC.

The chain's CDR3 is CSGLAYNEQFF. CDR3 coding DNA: TGCAGCGGACTAGCGTACAATGAGCAGTTCTTC. This chain connects TRBV29-1 to TRBJ2-1; 8 bases map to TRBD2. The CDR3 spans 11 residues. Germline-derived CDR1 and CDR2 are SQVTM and ANQGSEA. V lost 7 bases to trimming and J lost 4 bases; unmatched junction nucleotides: 0.